Shown below are 14 T cell receptor beta chains from a single sample sequenced in a study of cytotoxic CD8 clonotypes in ibrutinib-treated CLL. Produced via immunoSEQ multiplex PCR; TCRdb's table is partial and in-frame only. The table has 250,000 or so clones, under 75% seen once. The source was PBMCs, collected after 24 months of ibrutinib treatment. The receptors stem from a human donor with chronic lymphocytic leukemia.

The chain uses TRBV2 and TRBJ1-1; D may be TRBD1 (6 bases). From germline, CDR1 is SNHLY and CDR2 FYNNEI. V lost 7 bases and J 4 bases, leaving 10 bases between the germline ends. CDR3 length: 12 amino acids. DNA of the CDR3: TGTGCCAGCAACGGGGGCCCCACTGAAGCTTTCTTT. Translation: CASNGGPTEAFF.

The CDR3 coding sequence is TGTGCCAGCAGTGGGGGGTGGGGGAAATGGGACACAGATACGCAGTATTTT. The encoded protein is CASSGGWGKWDTDTQYF. The chain employs TRBV25-1 and TRBJ2-3; D possibly matches TRBD1 or TRBD2 (5 bases each). The CDR3 is 17 residues long. The ends were cut back, 4 bases at V and 2 bases at J, with 19 bases in the middle. Looked up from germline, CDR1 is MGHDK and CDR2 is SYGVNS.

This clone appeared a few times. The V gene is TRBV9, the J gene TRBJ1-1; D ambiguous. This CDR3 comprises 13 residues. Per germline, CDR1 SGDLS and CDR2 YYNGEE. V shed 0 bases and J shed 1 base, with 4 bases lying between them. CDR3 sequence: CASSVEGNTEAFF. CDR3 bases: TGTGCCAGCAGCGTAGAGGGGAACACTGAAGCTTTCTTT.

The rearrangement links TRBV19 to TRBJ2-3; 7 positions agree with TRBD2. The germline V gene has CDR1 LNHDA and CDR2 SQIVND (reference sequence). CDR3 length equals 15 residues. V lost 0 bases and J lost 1; bases outside the gene matches: 1. CDR3 coding DNA: TGTGCCAGTAGTATAGAAGCGGGGCGCACAGATACGCAGTATTTT. Its translation: CASSIEAGRTDTQYF.

The genes are TRBV29-1 and TRBJ1-2, with TRBD1 identical over 10 bases. CDR1 is SQVTM and CDR2 is ANQGSEA in the germline V gene. The CDR3 spans 16 residues. V gave up 0 bases and J gave up 4 bases; unmatched junction bases: 8. Here the CDR3 reads CSVEDLGTGAGYGYTF. DNA of the CDR3: TGCAGCGTTGAAGATCTGGGGACAGGGGCTGGCTATGGCTACACCTTC.

V and J are TRBV7-3 and TRBJ2-1, with D hard to call. V shed 3 bases and J shed 6 bases, with 15 bases lying between them. Germline CDR1 is SGHTA and CDR2 is FQGTGA. The CDR3 totals 15 residues. The CDR3 sequence: CASSFSGPAGNEQFF. CDR3 in DNA: TGTGCCAGCAGCTTTTCGGGCCCCGCAGGCAATGAGCAGTTCTTC.

The chain employs TRBV6-6 and TRBJ2-7, with D hard to call. The CDR3 contains 14 residues. The germline CDR1 and CDR2 sequences are MNHNY and SVGAGI (reference sequence). V lost 2 bases and J lost 3, with 11 bases in between. The CDR3 spells CASSYRATYYEQYF. The CDR3 DNA reads TGTGCCAGCAGTTACCGGGCAACTTACTACGAGCAGTACTTC.

V and J are TRBV19 and TRBJ2-5; weak D call: TRBD2 (6 bases). There are 14 residues in the CDR3. Germline assignment: CDR1 LNHDA and CDR2 SQIVND (reference sequence). V was trimmed by 3 bases and J by 3 bases, leaving 11 bases between them. CDR3: CASSIGGTEETQYF. In DNA form, the CDR3 reads TGTGCCAGTAGTATTGGCGGGACCGAAGAGACCCAGTACTTC.

The chain has TRBV9 and TRBJ1-3, with D tentatively TRBD1 (6 bases). Germline CDR1 and CDR2: SGDLS and YYNGEE. CDR3 length: 16 residues. V was clipped by 3 bases and J by 4 bases, with 17 bases between them. The CDR3 protein is CASSAQGTQKGNTIYF. The CDR3 DNA reads as TGTGCCAGCAGCGCTCAGGGGACCCAGAAAGGAAACACCATATATTTT.

The genes are TRBV2 and TRBJ2-2, with D tentatively TRBD1 or TRBD2 (5 bases each). This CDR3 has 11 amino acids. Between the trimmed V and J ends, which lost 6 bases and 16 bases, there was a span of 15 bases. Germline V gene lookup returns CDR1 SNHLY and CDR2 FYNNEI. CDR3 loop: CASSELGETFF. CDR3 in DNA: TGTGCCAGCAGCGAACTAGGGGAAACGTTTTTT. The variable domain in full, with the rest retrieved from reference TRBV2 and TRBJ2-2, is EPEVTQTPSHQVTQMGQEVILRCVPISNHLYFYWYRQILGQKVEFLVSFYNNEISEKSEIFDDQFSVERPDGSNFTLKIRSTKLEDSAMYFCASSELGETFFGEGSRLTVL.

The chain links TRBV28 to TRBJ1-4, with TRBD1 identical over 7 bases. This CDR3 contains 15 residues. Trimming at V came to 8 bases and at J to 1 base, leaving 7 bases not matched to a gene. The germline V gene encodes CDR1 MDHEN and CDR2 SYDVKM. CDR3 in amino acids: CASSATGETNEKLFF. In DNA form, the CDR3 reads TGTGCCAGCTCCGCTACAGGGGAAACTAATGAAAAACTGTTTTTT. Together with reference TRBV28 and TRBJ1-4, the CDR3 gives the full variable domain: DVKVTQSSRYLVKRTGEKVFLECVQDMDHENMFWYRQDPGLGLRLIYFSYDVKMKEKGDIPEGYSVSREKKERFSLILESASTNQTSMYLCASSATGETNEKLFFGSGTQLSVL.

This clone was seen only once. The V and J genes are TRBV9 and TRBJ1-2, with 8 bases fitting TRBD1. V shed 3 bases and J 4 bases; nucleotides not matched to a gene: 5. This CDR3 comprises 14 residues. Looked up from germline, CDR1 is SGDLS and CDR2 is YYNGEE. The CDR3 DNA sequence: TGTGCCAGCAGCGGGACAGGGATGGGCTATGGCTACACCTTC. Its protein product is CASSGTGMGYGYTF.

This clone has only one observation. The gene calls are TRBV27 and TRBJ2-3; D unclear. The V and J ends lost 2 bases and 3 bases respectively, with 6 bases between them. The CDR3 contains 13 residues. Germline assignment: CDR1 MNHEY and CDR2 SMNVEV (reference sequence). CDR3 protein: CASSLVSTDTQYF. CDR3 in DNA: TGTGCCAGCAGTTTAGTCAGTACAGATACGCAGTATTTT.

The J gene is TRBJ2-5, the V gene TRBV27, with D unclear. Germline V CDR1 and CDR2: MNHEY, SMNVEV (reference sequence). The V end was cut by 2 bases, the J end by 4 bases, with 5 bases between. The CDR3 is 12 residues long. The CDR3 sequence is CASSLNGETQYF. CDR3 bases: TGTGCCAGCAGTTTAAATGGAGAGACCCAGTACTTC.